The subject of this entry is one T cell receptor beta chain. The antigen is not known. The data belong to a study of siplizumab effects on memory and regulatory T cells. This CDR3 comprises 13 residues. V was cut by 5 bases and J by 6 bases, with 13 bases left in between. Germline V gene sequence: CDR1 SEHNR, CDR2 FQNEAQ (reference sequence). Regarding the study as a whole: Confirmation was lacking for the suppressive function of proliferating Tregs derived from siplizumab cultures.

Produced via immunoSEQ multiplex PCR; TCRdb's table is partial and in-frame only. The sample has more than 75,000 clones; 96% are singletons. The TCR was taken from a human donor in good health. The gene calls are TRBV7-9 and TRBJ1-1; a possible D gene is TRBD1 (5 bases). The sample comprised naive CD4+ T cells sorted from blood. The CDR3 loop reads CASSLTSGPEAFF. Here the CDR3 DNA reads TGTGCCAGCAGCCTTACCTCGGGACCTGAAGCTTTCTTT.